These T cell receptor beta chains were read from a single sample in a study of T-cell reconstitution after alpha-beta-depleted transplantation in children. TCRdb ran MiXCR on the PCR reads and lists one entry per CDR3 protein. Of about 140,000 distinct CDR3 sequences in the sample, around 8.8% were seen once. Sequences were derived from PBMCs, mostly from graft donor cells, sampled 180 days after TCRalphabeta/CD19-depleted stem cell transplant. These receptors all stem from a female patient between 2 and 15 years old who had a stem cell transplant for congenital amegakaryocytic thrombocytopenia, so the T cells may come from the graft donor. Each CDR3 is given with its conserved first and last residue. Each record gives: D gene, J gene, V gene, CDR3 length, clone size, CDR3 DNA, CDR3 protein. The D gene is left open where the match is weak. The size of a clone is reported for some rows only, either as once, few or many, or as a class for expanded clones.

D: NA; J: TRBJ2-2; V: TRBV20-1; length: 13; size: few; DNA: TGCAGTGCTAGTAGGACGTTTCCGGGGGAGCTGTTTTTT; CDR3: CSASRTFPGELFF
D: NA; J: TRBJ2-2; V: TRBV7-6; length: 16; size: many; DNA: TGTGCCAGCAGCTTAGCCCCGGGACAGAACACCGGGGAGCTGTTTTTT; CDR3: CASSLAPGQNTGELFF
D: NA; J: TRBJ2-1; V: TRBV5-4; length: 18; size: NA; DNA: TGTGCCAGCAGCTTGGAGGGCTTACGGGCAAGCTCCTACAATGAGCAGTTCTTC; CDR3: CASSLEGLRASSYNEQFF
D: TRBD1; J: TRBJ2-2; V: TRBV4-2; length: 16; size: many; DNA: TGTGCCAGCAGCCAAGCCCAGGGGGCCCTCACCGGGGAGCTGTTTTTT; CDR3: CASSQAQGALTGELFF
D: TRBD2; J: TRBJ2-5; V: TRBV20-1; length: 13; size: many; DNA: TGCAGTGCTAGCGGGAGGCTGGGTGAGACCCAGTACTTC; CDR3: CSASGRLGETQYF
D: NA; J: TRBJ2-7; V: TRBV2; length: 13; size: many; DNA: TGTGCCAGCAGGAGGGGGTCGGCATACGAGCAGTACTTC; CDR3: CASRRGSAYEQYF
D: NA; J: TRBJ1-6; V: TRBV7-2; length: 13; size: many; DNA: TGTGCCAGCAGCCTAGGAAGAGGTTCACCCCTCCACTTT; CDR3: CASSLGRGSPLHF
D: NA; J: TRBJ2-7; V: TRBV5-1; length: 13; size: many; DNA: TGCGCCAGCAGCTTTAAACAGCCCTACGAGCAGTACTTC; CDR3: CASSFKQPYEQYF
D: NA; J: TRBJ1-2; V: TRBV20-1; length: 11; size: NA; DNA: TGCAGTGCCCGGCGGCTATTTGGCTACACCTTC; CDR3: CSARRLFGYTF
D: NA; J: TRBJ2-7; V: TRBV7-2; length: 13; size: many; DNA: TGTGCCAGCAGCTTAGCTGCTATCTACGAGCAGTACTTC; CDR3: CASSLAAIYEQYF
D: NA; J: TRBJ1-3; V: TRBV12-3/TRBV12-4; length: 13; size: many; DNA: TGTGCCAGCGCTCCCGGTTCTGGAAACACCATATATTTT; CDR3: CASAPGSGNTIYF
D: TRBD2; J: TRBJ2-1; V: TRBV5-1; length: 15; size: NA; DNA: TGCGCCAGCAGCACTCTAGCGGGGGGCCTCGGTGAGCAGTTCTTC; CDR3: CASSTLAGGLGEQFF
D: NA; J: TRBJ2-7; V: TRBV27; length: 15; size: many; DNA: TGTGCCAGCAGTTTAACCGGGGGCAGCTCCTACGAGCAGTACTTC; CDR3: CASSLTGGSSYEQYF
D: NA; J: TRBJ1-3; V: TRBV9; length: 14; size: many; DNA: TGTGCCAGCAGCGTAGAGATATCTGGAAACACCATATATTTT; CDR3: CASSVEISGNTIYF
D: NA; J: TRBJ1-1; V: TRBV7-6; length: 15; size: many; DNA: TGTGCCAGCAGCTTAGCTTCAACAGAGAACACTGAAGCTTTCTTT; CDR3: CASSLASTENTEAFF
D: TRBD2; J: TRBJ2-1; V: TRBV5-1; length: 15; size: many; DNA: TGCGCCAGCAGCTTGGTGGCGGGAGTACCCAATGAGCAGTTCTTC; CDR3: CASSLVAGVPNEQFF
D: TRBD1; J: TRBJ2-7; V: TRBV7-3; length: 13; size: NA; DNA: TGTGCCAGCAGCTTAGAACAGGGGGCCGAGCAGTACTTC; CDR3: CASSLEQGAEQYF
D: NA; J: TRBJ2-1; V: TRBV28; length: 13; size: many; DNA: TGTGCCAGCAGTTTGGGGACTTCGGAGATGCGGTTCTTC; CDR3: CASSLGTSEMRFF
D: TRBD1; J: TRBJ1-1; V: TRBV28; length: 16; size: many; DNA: TGTGCCAGCAGTTTAATGAATAACAGGGGTTTGATTGAAGCTTTCTTT; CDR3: CASSLMNNRGLIEAFF
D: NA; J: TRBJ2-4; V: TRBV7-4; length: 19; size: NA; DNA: TGTGCCAGCAGCTTACCTAGATCCATCGGACAGCGAGACAAAAACATTCAGTACTTC; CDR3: CASSLPRSIGQRDKNIQYF
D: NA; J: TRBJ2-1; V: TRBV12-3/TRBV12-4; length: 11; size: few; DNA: TGTGCCAGCAAGCTTCGATATGAGCAGTTCTTC; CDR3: CASKLRYEQFF
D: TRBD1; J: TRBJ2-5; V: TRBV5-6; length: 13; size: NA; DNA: TGTGCCATCCAACTACAGGGGGGAGAGACCCAGTACTTC; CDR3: CAIQLQGGETQYF
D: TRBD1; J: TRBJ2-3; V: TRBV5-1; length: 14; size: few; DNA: TGCGCCAGCAGCCTGGACAGGAGCACAGATACGCAGTATTTT; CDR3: CASSLDRSTDTQYF
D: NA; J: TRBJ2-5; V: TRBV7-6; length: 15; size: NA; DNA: TGTGCCAGCAGCTCCTCAGGGGGGTACATGGAGACCCAGTACTTC; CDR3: CASSSSGGYMETQYF
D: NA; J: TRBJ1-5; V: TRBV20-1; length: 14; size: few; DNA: TGCAGTGCTAGAATGTGGGGCAAGGGTCAGCCCCAGCATTTT; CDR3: CSARMWGKGQPQHF
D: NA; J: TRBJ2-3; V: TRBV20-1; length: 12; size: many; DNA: TGCAGTGCGGAGCCCTTGAAAGATACGCAGTATTTT; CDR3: CSAEPLKDTQYF
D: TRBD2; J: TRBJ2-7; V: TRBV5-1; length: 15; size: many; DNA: TGCGCCAGCAGCATGGGACTAGCGGCCACCTACGAGCAGTACTTC; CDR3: CASSMGLAATYEQYF
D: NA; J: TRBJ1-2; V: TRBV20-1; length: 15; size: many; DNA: TGCAGTGCTAGCGGGAACCCGCTGGGACAAGATGGCTACACCTTC; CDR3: CSASGNPLGQDGYTF
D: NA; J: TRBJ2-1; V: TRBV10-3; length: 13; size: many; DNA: TGTGCCATCCTAGCGGCCAGGGGCAATGAGCAGTTCTTC; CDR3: CAILAARGNEQFF
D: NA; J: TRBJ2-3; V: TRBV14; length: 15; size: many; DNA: TGTGCCAGCAGCCTCGAGGTTCCGCGCACAGATACGCAGTATTTT; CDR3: CASSLEVPRTDTQYF
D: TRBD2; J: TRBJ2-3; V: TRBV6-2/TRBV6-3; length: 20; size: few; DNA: TGTGCCAGCACCCCAAGGTCCGGACTAGCGGGGGTTCAAAGCACAGATACGCAGTATTTT; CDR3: CASTPRSGLAGVQSTDTQYF
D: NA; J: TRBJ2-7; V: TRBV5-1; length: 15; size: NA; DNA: TGCGCCAGCAGCTTTCCCAGGGAAAGGAACTCCGAGCAGTACTTC; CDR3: CASSFPRERNSEQYF
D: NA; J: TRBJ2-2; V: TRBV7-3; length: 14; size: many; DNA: TGTGCCAGCAGCCGAACCGGAAGCACCGGGGAGCTGTTTTTT; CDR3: CASSRTGSTGELFF
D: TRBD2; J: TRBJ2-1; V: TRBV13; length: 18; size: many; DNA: TGTGCCAGCAGCCCCAGACTAGCTAGCCCCTTTCAATCTTATGAGCAGTTCTTC; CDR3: CASSPRLASPFQSYEQFF
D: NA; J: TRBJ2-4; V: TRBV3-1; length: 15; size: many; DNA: TGTGCCAGCAGCCGGGGCCCCCGAGCCAAAAACATTCAGTACTTC; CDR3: CASSRGPRAKNIQYF
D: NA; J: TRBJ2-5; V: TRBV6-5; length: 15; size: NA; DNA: TGTGCCAGCAGTTACGGCTCTTCTGGGGAGGAGACCCAGTACTTC; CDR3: CASSYGSSGEETQYF
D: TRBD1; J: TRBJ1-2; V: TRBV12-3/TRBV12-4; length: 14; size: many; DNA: TGTGCCAGCAGTTGGGACAGGGGCGACTATGGCTACACCTTC; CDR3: CASSWDRGDYGYTF
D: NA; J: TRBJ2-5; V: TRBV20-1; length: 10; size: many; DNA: TGCAGTGCGCCTACGGAGACCCAGTACTTC; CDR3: CSAPTETQYF
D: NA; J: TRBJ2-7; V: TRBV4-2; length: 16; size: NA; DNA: TGTGCCAGCAGCCAAGATTTGACGGGAGCGGTCTACGAGCAGTACTTC; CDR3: CASSQDLTGAVYEQYF
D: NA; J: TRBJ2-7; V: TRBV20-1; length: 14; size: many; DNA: TGCAGTGCTAGTCCGGGACCGCTGAACTACGAGCAGTACTTC; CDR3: CSASPGPLNYEQYF
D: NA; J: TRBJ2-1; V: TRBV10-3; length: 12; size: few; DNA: TGTGCCATCAGTGAACGACCAGTTGAGCAGTTCTTC; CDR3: CAISERPVEQFF
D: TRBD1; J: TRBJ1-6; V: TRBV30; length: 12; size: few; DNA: TGTGCCTGGGACAGGGGGAATTCACCCCTCCACTTT; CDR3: CAWDRGNSPLHF
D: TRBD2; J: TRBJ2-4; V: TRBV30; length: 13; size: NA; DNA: TGTGCCTGGAGTGTAGATCTAGCGGGAAGAACTTACTTC; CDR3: CAWSVDLAGRTYF
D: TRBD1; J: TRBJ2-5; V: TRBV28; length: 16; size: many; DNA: TGTGCCAGCAGGGGAGGGACAGGGTGGTTCCAAGAGACCCAGTACTTC; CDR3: CASRGGTGWFQETQYF
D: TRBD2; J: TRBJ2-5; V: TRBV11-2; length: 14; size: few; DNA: TGTGCCAGCAGCGTGGGACTAGCGGTAGAGACCCAGTACTTC; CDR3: CASSVGLAVETQYF